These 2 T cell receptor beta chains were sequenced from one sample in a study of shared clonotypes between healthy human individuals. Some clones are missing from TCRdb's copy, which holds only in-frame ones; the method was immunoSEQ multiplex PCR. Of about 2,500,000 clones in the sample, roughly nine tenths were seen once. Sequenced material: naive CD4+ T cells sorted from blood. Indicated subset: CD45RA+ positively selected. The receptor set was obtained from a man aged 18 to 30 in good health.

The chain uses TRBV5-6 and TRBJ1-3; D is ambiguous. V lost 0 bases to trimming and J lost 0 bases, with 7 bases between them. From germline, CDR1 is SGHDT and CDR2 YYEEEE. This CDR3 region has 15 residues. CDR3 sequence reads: CASSLGPVSGNTIYF. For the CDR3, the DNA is TGTGCCAGCAGCTTGGGGCCAGTCTCTGGAAACACCATATATTTT.

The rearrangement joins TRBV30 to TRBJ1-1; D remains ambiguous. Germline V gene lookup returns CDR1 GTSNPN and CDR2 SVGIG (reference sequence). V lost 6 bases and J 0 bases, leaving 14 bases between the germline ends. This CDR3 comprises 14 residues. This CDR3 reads CACQPRPMNTEAFF. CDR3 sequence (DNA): TGTGCCTGTCAACCTCGACCCATGAACACTGAAGCTTTCTTT.